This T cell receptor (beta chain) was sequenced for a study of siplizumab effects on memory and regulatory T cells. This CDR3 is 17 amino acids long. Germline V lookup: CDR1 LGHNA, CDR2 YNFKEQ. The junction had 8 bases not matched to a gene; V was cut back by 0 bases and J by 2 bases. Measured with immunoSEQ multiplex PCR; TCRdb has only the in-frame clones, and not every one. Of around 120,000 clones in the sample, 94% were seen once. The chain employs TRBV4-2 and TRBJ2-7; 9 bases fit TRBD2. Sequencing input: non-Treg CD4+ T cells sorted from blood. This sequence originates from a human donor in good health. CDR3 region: CASSQEAVASGTYEQYF. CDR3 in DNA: TGTGCCAGCAGCCAAGAGGCAGTCGCTAGCGGGACCTACGAGCAGTACTTC.